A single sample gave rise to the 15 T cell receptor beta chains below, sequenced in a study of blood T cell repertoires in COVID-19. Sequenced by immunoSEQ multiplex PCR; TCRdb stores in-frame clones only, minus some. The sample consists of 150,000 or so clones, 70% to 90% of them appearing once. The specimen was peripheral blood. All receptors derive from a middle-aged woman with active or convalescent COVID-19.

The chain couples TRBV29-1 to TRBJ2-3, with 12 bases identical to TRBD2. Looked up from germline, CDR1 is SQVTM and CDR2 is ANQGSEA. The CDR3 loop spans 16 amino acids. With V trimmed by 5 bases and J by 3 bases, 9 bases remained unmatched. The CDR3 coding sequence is TGCAGCGTTCTCCTCACGACTAGCGGGAGTACAGATACGCAGTATTTT. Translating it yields CSVLLTTSGSTDTQYF.

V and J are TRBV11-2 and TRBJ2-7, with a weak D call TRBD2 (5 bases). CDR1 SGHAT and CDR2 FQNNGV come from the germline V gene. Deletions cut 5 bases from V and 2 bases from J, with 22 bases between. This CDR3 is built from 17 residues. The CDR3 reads CASSSPGHLARPYEQYF. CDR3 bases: TGTGCCAGCAGCAGCCCGGGTCACTTAGCGCGGCCCTACGAGCAGTACTTC.

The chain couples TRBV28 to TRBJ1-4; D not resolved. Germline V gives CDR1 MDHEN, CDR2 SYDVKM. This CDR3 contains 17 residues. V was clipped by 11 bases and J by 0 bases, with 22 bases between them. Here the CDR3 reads CAASGGPHETTNEKLFF. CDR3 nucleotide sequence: TGTGCCGCCTCTGGCGGCCCTCACGAAACAACTAATGAAAAACTGTTTTTT.

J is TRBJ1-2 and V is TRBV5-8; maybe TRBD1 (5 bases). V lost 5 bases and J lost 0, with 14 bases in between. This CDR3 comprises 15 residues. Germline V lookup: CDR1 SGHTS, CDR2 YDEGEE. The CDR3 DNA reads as TGTGCCAGCAGTCCTGGAGGGGTACCTAACTATGGCTACACCTTC. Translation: CASSPGGVPNYGYTF.

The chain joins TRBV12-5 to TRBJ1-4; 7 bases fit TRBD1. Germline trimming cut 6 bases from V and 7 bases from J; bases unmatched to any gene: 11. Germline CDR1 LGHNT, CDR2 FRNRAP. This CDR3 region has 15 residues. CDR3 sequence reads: CASGRIQGRSEKLFF. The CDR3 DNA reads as TGTGCTAGTGGGCGGATACAGGGGAGGAGTGAAAAACTGTTTTTT.

This CDR3 is CASSQDRRAGNYGYTF. DNA of the CDR3: TGCGCCAGCAGCCAAGATAGGAGGGCAGGGAACTATGGCTACACCTTC. The V and J genes are TRBV4-3 and TRBJ1-2, with D perhaps matching TRBD1 (5 bases). The CDR3 spans 16 residues. V was trimmed by 0 bases and J by 2 bases, leaving 13 bases between them. The germline CDR1 and CDR2 sequences are LGHNA and YSLEER.

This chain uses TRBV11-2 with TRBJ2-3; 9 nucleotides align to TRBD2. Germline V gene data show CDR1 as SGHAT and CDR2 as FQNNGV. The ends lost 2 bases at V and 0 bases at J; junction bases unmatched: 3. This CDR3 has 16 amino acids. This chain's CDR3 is CASSLLAGISTDTQYF. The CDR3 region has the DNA TGTGCCAGCAGCTTACTAGCGGGGATAAGCACAGATACGCAGTATTTT. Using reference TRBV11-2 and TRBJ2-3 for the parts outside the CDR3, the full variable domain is EAGVAQSPRYKIIEKRQSVAFWCNPISGHATLYWYQQILGQGPKLLIQFQNNGVVDDSQLPKDRFSAERLKGVDSTLKIQPAKLEDSAVYLCASSLLAGISTDTQYFGPGTRLTVL.

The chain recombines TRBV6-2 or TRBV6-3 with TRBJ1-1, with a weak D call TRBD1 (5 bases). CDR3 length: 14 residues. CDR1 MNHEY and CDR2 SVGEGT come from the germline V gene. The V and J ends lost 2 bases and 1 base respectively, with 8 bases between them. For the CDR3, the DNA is TGTGCCAGCAGTTACCGGGGGGGGAACACTGAAGCTTTCTTT. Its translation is CASSYRGGNTEAFF.

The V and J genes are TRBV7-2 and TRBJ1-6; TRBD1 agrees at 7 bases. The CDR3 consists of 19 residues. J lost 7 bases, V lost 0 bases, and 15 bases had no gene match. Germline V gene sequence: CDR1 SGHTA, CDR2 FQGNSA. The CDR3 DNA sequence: TGTGCCAGCAGCTTAGCGCGGACCGCAGGGGGGCTAAAGAATTCACCCCTCCACTTT. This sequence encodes CASSLARTAGGLKNSPLHF.

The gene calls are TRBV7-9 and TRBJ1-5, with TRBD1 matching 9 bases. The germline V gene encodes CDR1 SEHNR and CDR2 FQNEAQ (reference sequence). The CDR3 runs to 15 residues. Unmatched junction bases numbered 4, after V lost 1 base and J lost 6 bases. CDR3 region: CASSLGDREGQPQHF. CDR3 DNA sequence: TGTGCCAGCAGCTTAGGGGACAGGGAGGGTCAGCCCCAGCATTTT.

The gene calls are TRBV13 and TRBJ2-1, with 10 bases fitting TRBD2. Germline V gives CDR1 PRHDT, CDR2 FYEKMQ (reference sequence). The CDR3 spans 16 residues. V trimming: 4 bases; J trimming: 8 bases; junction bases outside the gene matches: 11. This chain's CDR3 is CASSSQLAGPVDEQFF. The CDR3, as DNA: TGTGCCAGCAGCTCTCAACTAGCGGGACCTGTCGATGAGCAGTTCTTC.

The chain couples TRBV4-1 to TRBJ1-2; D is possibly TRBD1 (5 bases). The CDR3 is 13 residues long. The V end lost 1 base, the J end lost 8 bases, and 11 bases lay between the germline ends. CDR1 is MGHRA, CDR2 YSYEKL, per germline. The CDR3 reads CASSQGGTWGYTF. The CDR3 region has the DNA TGCGCCAGCAGCCAAGGGGGGACTTGGGGCTACACCTTC.

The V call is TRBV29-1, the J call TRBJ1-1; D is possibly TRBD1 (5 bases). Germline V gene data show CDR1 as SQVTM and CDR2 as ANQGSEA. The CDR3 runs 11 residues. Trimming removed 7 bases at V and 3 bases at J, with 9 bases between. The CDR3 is CSARTYTEAFF. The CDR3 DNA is TGCAGCGCTAGGACATACACTGAAGCTTTCTTT.

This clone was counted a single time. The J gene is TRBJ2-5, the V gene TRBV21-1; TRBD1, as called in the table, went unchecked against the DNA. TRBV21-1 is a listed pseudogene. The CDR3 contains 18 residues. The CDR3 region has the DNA TGTGCCAGCAGCCCCCGAGGGACAGGGGAGCGGTGGGGGGAGACCCAGTACTTC. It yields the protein CASSPRGTGERWGETQYF.

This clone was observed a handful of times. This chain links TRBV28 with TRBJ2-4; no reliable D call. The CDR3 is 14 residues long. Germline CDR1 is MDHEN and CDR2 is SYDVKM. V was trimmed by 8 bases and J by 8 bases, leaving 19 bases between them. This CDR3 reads CASSLEVAVDIQYF. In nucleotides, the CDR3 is TGTGCCAGCTCGCTAGAGGTCGCTGTGGACATTCAGTACTTC.